What follows describes a single T cell receptor beta chain. Its antigen is unidentified. Data came from immunoSEQ multiplex PCR; TCRdb stores just in-frame clones and leaves some out. The table has 150,000 to 200,000 clones, more than 85% seen once. These data come from a study of T cell responses to AZD1222 COVID-19 vaccine. Study-level points and caveats: A reported finding is that nearly half of spike-specific TCRs target unmutated variant regions. Clonal diversity may have been underestimated, and the donors were mostly white British, with more females than males. CD4 TCRs covered the whole spike, strongest at regions 160-218 and 743-854.

The CDR3 sequence is 16 residues long. CDR1 is SEHNR, CDR2 FQNEAQ, per germline (reference sequence). Trimming stripped 4 bases from V and 2 bases from J, with 16 bases between. This chain connects TRBV7-9 to TRBJ2-3; TRBD1 is a possible D gene (5 bases). This clonotype was obtained from an adult in good health. The source was peripheral blood, collected on day 0 of AZD1222 vaccination. CDR3 coding DNA: TGTGCCAGCAGCTACCGGACACCACAGGCCACAGATACGCAGTATTTT. Its translation: CASSYRTPQATDTQYF. Complete variable domain (other parts from reference TRBV7-9 and TRBJ2-3): DTGVSQNPRHKITKRGQNVTFRCDPISEHNRLYWYRQTLGQGPEFLTYFQNEAQLEKSRLLSDRFSAERPKGSFSTLEIQRTEQGDSAMYLCASSYRTPQATDTQYFGPGTRLTVL.